This TCR beta chain was observed in a study of T cells in Graves' hyperthyroidism and ophthalmopathy. V was clipped by 3 bases and J by 5 bases; unmatched bases: 6. The CDR3 has 14 residues. Germline assignment: CDR1 SGHTA and CDR2 FQGNSA. A remark on this clonotype: Its specificity is not known.

Study-wide points: Most clonotypes expanded in the thyroid (above 0.001) were also present in blood.

For Graves' hyperthyroidism to be stable, ophthalmopathy could not progress within 18 months. Hyperthyroidism had been newly diagnosed in patients aged 18 to 65, and its duration was under 2 months. Exclusions: uncontrolled infection, other autoimmune disease, pregnancy, lactation. Amplified regions were TCR beta CDR3 sequences from RNA transcripts. The HTBI primer set served for first-round RT-PCR of the TCR CDR3. TCRdb called the multiplex PCR reads again in MiXCR, with one record for every CDR3 protein. The data hold hundreds of thousands of distinct CDR3 sequences, with about half observed a single time.

The receptor was isolated from a woman aged 18-29 years with Graves' hyperthyroidism. The V gene is TRBV7-2, the J gene TRBJ1-2; 7 bases fit TRBD1. The specimen was peripheral blood or thyroid tissue (not recorded which). The CDR3 reads CASSLGQNSYGYTF. The CDR3 nucleotides read TGTGCCAGCAGCTTGGGACAGAATAGTTATGGCTACACCTTC.